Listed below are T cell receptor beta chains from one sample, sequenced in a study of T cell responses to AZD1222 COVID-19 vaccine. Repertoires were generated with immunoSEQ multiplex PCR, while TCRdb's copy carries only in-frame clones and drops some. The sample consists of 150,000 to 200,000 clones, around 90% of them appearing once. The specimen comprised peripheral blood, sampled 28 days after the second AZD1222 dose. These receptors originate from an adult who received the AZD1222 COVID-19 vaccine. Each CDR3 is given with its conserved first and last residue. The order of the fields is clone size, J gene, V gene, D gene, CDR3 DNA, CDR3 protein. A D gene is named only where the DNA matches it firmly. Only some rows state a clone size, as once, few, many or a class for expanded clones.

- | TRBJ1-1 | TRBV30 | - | TGTGCCTGGAGTTCTACGGGCCTCCGGAACACTGAAGCTTTCTTT | CAWSSTGLRNTEAFF
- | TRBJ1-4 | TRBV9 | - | TGTGCCAGCAGCGTAGATGGAATCTCGAGCGATGAAAAACTGTTTTTT | CASSVDGISSDEKLFF
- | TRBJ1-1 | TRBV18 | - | TGTGCCAGCTCACCCCGTCAGACGGAGGAAGCTTTCTTT | CASSPRQTEEAFF
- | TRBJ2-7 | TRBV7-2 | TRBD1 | TGTGCCAGCAGTCGGGACAGGGTAGGAGTAAGTTTCTACGAGCAGTACTTC | CASSRDRVGVSFYEQYF
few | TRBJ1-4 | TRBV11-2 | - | TGTGCCAGCAGCCAAGGGGATTATAATGAAAAACTGTTTTTT | CASSQGDYNEKLFF
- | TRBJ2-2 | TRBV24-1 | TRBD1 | TGTGCCACCAGTGATATCAAACAGGGGGCTGTGAACACCGGGGAGCTGTTTTTT | CATSDIKQGAVNTGELFF
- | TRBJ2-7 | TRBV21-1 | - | TGTGCCAGCGCCTACTACGAGCAGTACTTC | CASAYYEQYF
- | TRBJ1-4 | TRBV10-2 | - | TGCGCCAGCAGTGGGCGAGGACAGACTTTAACTAATGAAAAACTGTTTTTT | CASSGRGQTLTNEKLFF
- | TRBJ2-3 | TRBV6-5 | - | TGTGCCAGCAGTTACTGGGGTGGGCCCACAGATACGCAGTATTTT | CASSYWGGPTDTQYF
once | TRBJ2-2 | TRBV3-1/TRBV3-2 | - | TGTGCCAGCAGCCGAGGAACAAGTTCCGGGGAGCTGTTTTTT | CASSRGTSSGELFF
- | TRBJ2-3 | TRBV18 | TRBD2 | TGTGCCAGCTCACCCAGCGGGGGGGCGAATACGCAGTATTTT | CASSPSGGANTQYF
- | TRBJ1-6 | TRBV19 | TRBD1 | TGTGCCAGTAGTATAGGACAGGGAAGGCATTCACCCCTCCACTTT | CASSIGQGRHSPLHF
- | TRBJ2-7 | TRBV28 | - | TGTGCCAGCAGCCCTGCCCTTTTTATAGGATACGAGCAGTACTTC | CASSPALFIGYEQYF
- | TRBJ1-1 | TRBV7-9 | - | TGTGCCAGCAGCCTATGGACCGGGCGCACTGAAGCTTTCTTT | CASSLWTGRTEAFF
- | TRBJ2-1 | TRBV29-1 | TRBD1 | TGCAGCGTTGGAAAAACAGGGGTGAATGAGCAGTTCTTC | CSVGKTGVNEQFF
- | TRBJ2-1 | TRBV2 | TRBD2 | TGTGCCAGCAGTACGTATCCGACTAGCGGGGGGAGTGAGCAGTTCTTC | CASSTYPTSGGSEQFF
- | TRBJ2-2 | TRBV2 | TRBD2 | TGTGCCAGCACATCTCTAGCGGGACCGGCCGGGGAGCTGTTTTTT | CASTSLAGPAGELFF
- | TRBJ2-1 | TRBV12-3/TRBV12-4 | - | TGTGCCAGCAGATACAGAGGCGAGCAGTTCTTC | CASRYRGEQFF
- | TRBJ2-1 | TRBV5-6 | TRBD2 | TGTGCCAGCAGCTTTAGACTAGCGGAGCAGTTCTTC | CASSFRLAEQFF
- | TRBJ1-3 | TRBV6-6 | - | TGTGCCAGCAGTTACTCGGAAGGGCTTTCTGGAAACACCATATATTTT | CASSYSEGLSGNTIYF
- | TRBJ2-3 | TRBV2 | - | TGTGCCAGCAGACCCGGGGCTAGCGGCACAGATACGCAGTATTTT | CASRPGASGTDTQYF